In this sample, the clone carrying this T cell receptor (beta chain) turned up a few times. This entry comes from a study of Graves' ophthalmopathy and Graves' hyperthyroidism. RNA transcripts yielded amplified TCR beta CDR3 regions. The workflow started with a first-round RT-PCR run with HTBI primers and then moved on to a second-round multiplex PCR. TCRdb redid the calling of the multiplex PCR reads with MiXCR, one entry per CDR3 protein. The sample contains around 660,000 distinct CDR3 sequences, about two fifths of which appear only once. Germline lookup yields CDR1 LNHDA and CDR2 SQIVND (reference sequence). The V gene lost 3 bases and the J gene lost 2 bases, with 10 bases spanning the gap. The CDR3 spans 14 residues.

Specimen: peripheral blood. The receptor's source is an adult man with Graves' ophthalmopathy. The gene calls are TRBV19 and TRBJ1-1; tentative D call: TRBD1 (6 bases). DNA for the CDR3: TGTGCCAGTAGTATGCAACAGGGCAACACTGAAGCTTTCTTT. Amino acid sequence: CASSMQQGNTEAFF.